Described below is a single T cell receptor beta chain sequence and its context. The record originates from a study of OX40 agonist ivuxolimab in advanced cancers. Study overall: Prior checkpoint blockade (anti-PD-1, anti-PD-L1 or anti-CTLA-4) was permitted; under 50% had it.

Assay used: immunoSEQ multiplex PCR; TCRdb lists only in-frame clones, some missing. The sample shows approximately 49,000 clones, roughly 81% of them seen only once. Sequences were derived from CD4+ or CD8+ T cells sorted from blood, sampled in a trial of the OX40 agonist ivuxolimab. The sequence was obtained from an adult with an advanced solid tumor such as melanoma, head and neck, liver or kidney cancer.

CDR3 residues: CASSSPGAGDNEQFF. CDR3 DNA sequence: TGCGCCAGCAGCTCCCCAGGGGCGGGAGACAATGAGCAGTTCTTC. The rearrangement joins TRBV5-1 to TRBJ2-1, with D perhaps matching TRBD2 (7 bases). From germline, CDR1 is SGHRS and CDR2 YFSETQ. V gave up 3 bases and J gave up 5 bases, with 15 bases separating them. CDR3 length: 15 residues. Using reference TRBV5-1 and TRBJ2-1 for the parts outside the CDR3, the full variable domain is KAGVTQTPRYLIKTRGQQVTLSCSPISGHRSVSWYQQTPGQGLQFLFEYFSETQRNKGNFPGRFSGRQFSNSRSEMNVSTLELGDSALYLCASSSPGAGDNEQFFGPGTRLTVL.